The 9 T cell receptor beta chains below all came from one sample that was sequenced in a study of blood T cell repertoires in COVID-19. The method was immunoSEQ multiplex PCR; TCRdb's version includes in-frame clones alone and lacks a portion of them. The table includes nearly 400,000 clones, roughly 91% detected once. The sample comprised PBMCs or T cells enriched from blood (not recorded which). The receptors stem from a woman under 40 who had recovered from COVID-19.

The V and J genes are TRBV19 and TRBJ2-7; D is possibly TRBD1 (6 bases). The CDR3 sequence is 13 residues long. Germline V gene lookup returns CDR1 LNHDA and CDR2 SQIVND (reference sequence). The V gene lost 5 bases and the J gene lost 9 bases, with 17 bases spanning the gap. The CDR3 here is CASSWGMDSWQYF. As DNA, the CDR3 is TGTGCCAGTAGTTGGGGTATGGACAGTTGGCAGTACTTC.

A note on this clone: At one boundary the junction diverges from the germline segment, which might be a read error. In nucleotides, the CDR3 is TGTGCCAGCAGCTTAGCTGGCTGGGCAGAGACGCAGTATTTT. Its translation is CASSLAGWAETQYF. The V call is TRBV11-3, the J call TRBJ2-3; D is unresolved. The CDR3 has 14 amino acids. Germline V gene data show CDR1 as SGHNT and CDR2 as YENEEA.

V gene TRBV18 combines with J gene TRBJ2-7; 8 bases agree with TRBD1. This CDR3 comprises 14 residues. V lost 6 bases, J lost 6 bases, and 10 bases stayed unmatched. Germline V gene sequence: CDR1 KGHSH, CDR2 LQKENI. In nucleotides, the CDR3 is TGTGCCAGCTCCCCCAGGGGGCAGGCGGGCGAGCAGTACTTC. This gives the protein CASSPRGQAGEQYF.

The CDR3, as DNA: TGTGCCAGCAGCCTAAGCCCCGATCAGCCCCAGCATTTT. Its protein product is CASSLSPDQPQHF. The chain is built from TRBV5-4 and TRBJ1-5, with unresolved D. The length of the CDR3 is 13 residues. The germline V and J ends were trimmed by 4 bases and 5 bases, with 10 bases remaining between them. CDR1 SGHNT and CDR2 YYREEE come from the germline V gene (reference sequence).

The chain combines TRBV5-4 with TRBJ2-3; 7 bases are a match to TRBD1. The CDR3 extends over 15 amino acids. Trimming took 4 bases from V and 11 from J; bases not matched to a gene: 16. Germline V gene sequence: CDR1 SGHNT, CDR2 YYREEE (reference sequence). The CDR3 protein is CASSLSEAGQVEQYF. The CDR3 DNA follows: TGTGCCAGCAGCCTTTCCGAGGCAGGACAGGTCGAGCAGTATTTT.

The CDR3 DNA sequence: TGTGCCAGCAGTTTCGGGGTTGTTCAGCCCCAGCATTTT. This translates into CASSFGVVQPQHF. The genes are TRBV12-3 or TRBV12-4 and TRBJ1-5; D gene uncertain. V was pared by 3 bases and J by 6 bases, with 9 bases between. There are 13 residues in the CDR3.

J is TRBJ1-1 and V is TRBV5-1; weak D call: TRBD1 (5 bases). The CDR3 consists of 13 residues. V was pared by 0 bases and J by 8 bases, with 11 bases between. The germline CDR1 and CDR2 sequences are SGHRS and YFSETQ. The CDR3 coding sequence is TGCGCCAGCAGCTTGGAAGGTCCAGGGGAAGCTTTCTTT. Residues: CASSLEGPGEAFF. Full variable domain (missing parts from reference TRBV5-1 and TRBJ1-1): KAGVTQTPRYLIKTRGQQVTLSCSPISGHRSVSWYQQTPGQGLQFLFEYFSETQRNKGNFPGRFSGRQFSNSRSEMNVSTLELGDSALYLCASSLEGPGEAFFGQGTRLTVV.

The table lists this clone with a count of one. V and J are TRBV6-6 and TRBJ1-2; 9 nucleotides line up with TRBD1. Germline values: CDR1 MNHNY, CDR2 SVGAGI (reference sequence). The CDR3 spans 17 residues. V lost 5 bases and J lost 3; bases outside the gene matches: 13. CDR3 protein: CASSPGTGFPRYYGYTF. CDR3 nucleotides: TGTGCCAGCAGTCCCGGGACAGGGTTTCCTAGGTACTATGGCTACACCTTC.

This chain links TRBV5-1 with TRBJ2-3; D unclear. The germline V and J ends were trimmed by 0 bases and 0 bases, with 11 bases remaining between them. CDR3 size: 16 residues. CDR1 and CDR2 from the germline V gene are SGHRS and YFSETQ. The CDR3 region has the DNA TGCGCCAGCAGCTTGGTGGCGGTGACTAGCACAGATACGCAGTATTTT. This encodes CASSLVAVTSTDTQYF.